These 19 T cell receptor beta chains came from one sample sequenced in a study of CD8 T cells in ankylosing spondylitis (TCRdb year 2017). Library preparation employed 5' RACE. The run used an Illumina HiSeq 2500. TCRdb applied fastp at Q25 and MiXCR to the public reads, then kept only in-frame beta chains. Rows merge per CDR3 protein into single entries with the most common DNA and genes. The sample data list some 240,000 distinct CDR3 sequences, and 8% to 9.5% of these were observed just once. Of the sample, nearly 7% falls within the top ten clones. The sample comprised blood, either unsorted or a sorted T cell fraction (not recorded which). Every receptor here comes from a male donor with ankylosing spondylitis or in good health (not recorded which).

A note on this clonotype: A read error is possible here, since a much larger clone lies one base away. Here the CDR3 DNA reads TGTGCCATCAAGGCAGGAAGCTCCTACGAGCAGTCCTTC. Translating gives CAIKAGSSYEQSF. The chain links TRBV10-3 to TRBJ2-7; D unresolved. The CDR3 has 13 residues. CDR1 ENHRY and CDR2 SYGVKD come from the germline V gene.

There are many counts of this clonotype. The chain combines TRBV5-6 with TRBJ2-1; D is ambiguous. Germline loops: CDR1 SGHDT, CDR2 YYEEEE. The V gene lost 0 bases and the J gene lost 9 bases, with 13 bases spanning the gap. This CDR3 is 14 amino acids long. In DNA, the CDR3 is TGTGCCAGCAGCTTGGCCGTCGGGCTGGGTGAGCAGTTCTTC. It codes for CASSLAVGLGEQFF.

Many counts were recorded for this clonotype. This chain connects TRBV11-2 to TRBJ2-3, with 9 bases fitting TRBD2. The V and J ends lost 5 bases and 6 bases, in that order; junction bases with no gene match: 9. Germline assignment: CDR1 SGHAT and CDR2 FQNNGV. The CDR3 length is 15 residues. The CDR3 DNA follows: TGTGCCAGCAGCGACCGACTAGCGGTATTTGATACGCAGTATTTT. Translation gives CASSDRLAVFDTQYF.

This clonotype appeared many times. CDR3 residues: CASSAGQGGYNEQFF. CDR3 nucleotides: TGTGCCAGCAGCGCGGGACAGGGGGGATACAATGAGCAGTTCTTC. The V call is TRBV5-6, the J call TRBJ2-1, with TRBD1 identical over 11 bases. J lost 4 bases, V lost 4 bases, and 4 bases had no gene match. This CDR3 contains 15 residues. Germline V gene sequence: CDR1 SGHDT, CDR2 YYEEEE.

This clonotype has at least ten counts. This chain links TRBV7-8 with TRBJ2-2; D tentatively fits TRBD1 or TRBD2 (6 bases each). CDR1 and CDR2 (germline): SGHVS, FQNEAQ. CDR3 length: 15 amino acids. V dropped 3 bases and J dropped 5 bases, with 13 bases sitting between them. The CDR3 region is CASSLGGLVTGELFF. CDR3 bases: TGTGCCAGCAGCTTGGGGGGCCTTGTTACCGGGGAGCTGTTTTTT.

This clonotype was counted ten times or more. The chain links TRBV12-3 or TRBV12-4 to TRBJ2-3; tentative D call: TRBD1 (6 bases). The CDR3 runs to 15 residues. Trimming stripped 2 bases from V and 5 bases from J, with 14 bases between. CDR3: CASSLITGIGDTQYF. CDR3 coding DNA: TGTGCCAGCAGTTTAATTACAGGGATTGGAGATACGCAGTATTTT.

The V and J genes are TRBV4-1 and TRBJ2-7, with 13 positions matching TRBD2. Trimming removed 2 bases from V and 3 bases from J; junction bases left unmatched: 4. The CDR3 runs 16 residues. Germline CDR1 and CDR2: MGHRA and YSYEKL. CDR3 nucleotide sequence: TGCGCCAGCAGCCAACCGGGACTAGCGGGGATCTACGAGCAGTACTTC. Protein product: CASSQPGLAGIYEQYF.

This clonotype came up many times. V usage is TRBV30 and J usage is TRBJ2-2; TRBD2 agrees at 15 bases. The CDR3 consists of 18 residues. Unmatched junction bases numbered 7, after V lost 0 bases and J lost 5 bases. Per the germline V gene, CDR1 is GTSNPN and CDR2 is SVGIG (reference sequence). CDR3 nucleotide sequence: TGTGCCTGGAGTGTACGGACTAGCGGGGGGGCCTGGACCGGGGAGCTGTTTTTT. Encoded protein: CAWSVRTSGGAWTGELFF.

V gene TRBV12-3 or TRBV12-4 combines with J gene TRBJ1-5; maybe TRBD1 (5 bases). Between the trimmed V and J ends, which lost 11 bases and 4 bases, there was a span of 15 bases. This CDR3 has 13 residues. CDR3 protein: CASGGTPNQPQHF. The CDR3 DNA reads TGTGCCTCGGGGGGGACCCCTAATCAGCCCCAGCATTTT.

This clonotype came up many times. The V gene is TRBV20-1, the J gene TRBJ2-7; D gene unclear. Germline assignment: CDR1 DFQATT and CDR2 SNEGSKA (reference sequence). Trimming removed 3 bases from V and 3 bases from J, with 12 bases in between. The length of the CDR3 is 13 residues. The CDR3 DNA reads as TGCAGTGCTAGTTTAGGGCGCAACTACGAGCAGTACTTC. It yields the protein CSASLGRNYEQYF.

This clonotype was counted between two and nine times. This chain links TRBV10-2 with TRBJ1-1; D unclear. CDR3 size: 15 residues. V was pared by 0 bases and J by 1 base, with 9 bases between. CDR1 is WSHSY and CDR2 is SAAADI in the germline V gene. CDR3 loop: CASSESRLQNTEAFF. The CDR3 coding sequence is TGCGCCAGCAGTGAGTCGAGACTGCAGAACACTGAAGCTTTCTTT.

This clonotype was recorded many times. This chain links TRBV5-1 with TRBJ2-1; possibly TRBD1 or TRBD2 for D (6 bases each). Germline loops: CDR1 SGHRS, CDR2 YFSETQ. This CDR3 contains 16 residues. Trimming left V 0 bases short and J 7 bases short, with 17 bases between. The CDR3 sequence: CASSLAGLAGTNEQFF. CDR3 coding DNA: TGCGCCAGCAGCTTGGCCGGGTTGGCGGGGACAAATGAGCAGTTCTTC.

In this sample, this clonotype turned up many times. This CDR3 reads CASSGRPRTLAGHYNEQFF. The CDR3 DNA is TGTGCCAGCAGTGGAAGGCCCCGGACACTAGCGGGGCACTACAATGAGCAGTTCTTC. The genes are TRBV6-1 and TRBJ2-1; 10 bases map to TRBD2. The CDR3 runs to 19 residues. Unmatched junction bases numbered 15, after V lost 4 bases and J lost 3 bases. CDR1 MNHNS and CDR2 SASEGT come from the germline V gene.

There are many counts of this clonotype. The chain uses TRBV20-1 and TRBJ1-1; no clear D. CDR3 length: 13 residues. V lost 6 bases, J lost 2 bases, and 13 bases lay in between. The germline gives CDR1 DFQATT, CDR2 SNEGSKA (reference sequence). The CDR3, as DNA: TGCAGTGCCCCCCGCGGGGATAACACTGAAGCTTTCTTT. As protein: CSAPRGDNTEAFF.

The chain employs TRBV11-2 and TRBJ2-7; 8 bases agree with TRBD1. Germline V gene lookup returns CDR1 SGHAT and CDR2 FQNNGV. V was clipped by 2 bases and J by 5 bases; unmatched bases: 8. The CDR3 has 15 amino acids. The CDR3 sequence: CASSLSAGGIDEQYF. CDR3 sequence (DNA): TGTGCCAGCAGCTTATCTGCAGGGGGCATCGACGAGCAGTACTTC.

This clonotype was recorded many times. The chain joins TRBV20-1 to TRBJ2-7, with TRBD2 matching over 12 bases. Germline trimming cut 2 bases from V and 5 bases from J; bases unmatched to any gene: 1. This CDR3 spans 13 amino acids. Per germline, CDR1 DFQATT and CDR2 SNEGSKA (reference sequence). CDR3 DNA sequence: TGCAGTGCTAGACTAGCGGGAGGGCACGAGCAGTACTTC. Protein: CSARLAGGHEQYF.

This clonotype came up many times. The chain couples TRBV20-1 to TRBJ1-2; no firm D call. The CDR3 has 14 amino acids. V gave up 6 bases and J gave up 2 bases, with 16 bases separating them. Germline loops: CDR1 DFQATT, CDR2 SNEGSKA (reference sequence). In nucleotides, the CDR3 is TGCAGTGCCGCAGTTCCGCATTCGAACTATGGCTACACCTTC. Translation gives CSAAVPHSNYGYTF.

At least ten counts were recorded for this clonotype. The gene calls are TRBV14 and TRBJ2-1; 7 bases align to TRBD1. The CDR3 contains 15 residues. Per the germline V gene, CDR1 is SGHDN and CDR2 is FVKESK. Trimming cost V 4 bases and J 2 bases; bases outside gene matches: 5. The CDR3 DNA is TGTGCCAGCAGCCGGGGACAGTTAACCTACAATGAGCAGTTCTTC. Translated: CASSRGQLTYNEQFF.

The chain carries TRBV18 and TRBJ2-3; possibly TRBD2 for D (5 bases). The germline V and J ends were trimmed by 5 bases and 4 bases, with 10 bases remaining between them. This CDR3 comprises 13 residues. Germline-derived CDR1 and CDR2 are KGHSH and LQKENI. In nucleotides, the CDR3 is TGTGCCAGCTCAGGGGAGATCGCAGATACGCAGTATTTT. Translation gives CASSGEIADTQYF.